The present T cell receptor (beta chain) was sequenced within a study of naive and memory T cell subsets (dated by TCRdb to the late 2010s). Regarding the study in general: The figure summarizing these samples reported some 10 blood donors, 7 tuberculin skin test biopsies and 3 saline control biopsies. PCR2 was typically run as a SYBR Green qPCR and stopped at a set threshold, although low-input samples could use end-point PCR of around 6 cycles instead. The paper as a whole reports these results and caveats: The RNA-based method was acknowledged to be potentially sensitive to changes in TCR transcripts with T cell activation and differentiation.

Receptor amplification or capture employed 5' RACE. The ligated cDNA was amplified by four rounds of PCR, in which nested alpha and beta constant region primers were used together with the SP2 primer. TCR RNA was reverse transcribed with SuperScript IV using alpha and beta constant region primers for the blood and skin samples. Using T4 RNA ligase 1, an oligonucleotide carrying both the Illumina SP2 primer and a UMI was ligated onto the 3' end of the cDNA. To prevent hairpin formation, the 12-nucleotide UMI was made up of two random hexamers with an eight-base spacer between them. From the second PCR onward, TCR alpha and beta chain libraries were processed separately and dual indexed for multiplexing. After pooling, the indexed libraries were analyzed by capillary electrophoresis and sequenced on either an Illumina MiSeq or NextSeq. PhiX DNA at about 5-7% was spiked into libraries to increase base diversity and improve cluster recognition. Processing in the source paper ran as follows. Demultiplexor took UMIs from read 2, joined the UMIs to the TCR sequence from read 1, and separated reads according to sample indices. Decombinator identified V and J genes and V-J junctions and gave each TCR a five-part identifier that included V and J deletions. UMIs were used by Collapsinator to correct sequencing errors and PCR amplification heterogeneity, so that a UMI-based abundance was obtained for each TCR. CDR3Translator turned identifiers into nucleotide sequence, translated that sequence into amino acids, and pulled out CDR3 regions based on terminal motifs. Error-corrected counts of alpha and beta TCRs from blood and skin were compared after being normalized to the amount of input RNA. The raw public reads went through TCRdb reprocessing: fastp at Q25, MiXCR clone calling, in-frame beta chains kept. Identical CDR3 protein sequences are pooled into one entry, listed with their most common genes and DNA. TCRdb, not the authors, supplied the V and J calls. This sample comprises roughly 62,000 distinct CDR3 sequences, 7.2% of them detected only once. The ten largest account for around 9.7% of the sample.

For CDR1 and CDR2, the germline V gene (reference sequence) lists LGHDT and YNNKEL. A distance of 9 bases separates the germline ends of V and J, which lose 0 bases and 4 bases respectively. The CDR3 contains 14 residues, cysteine and phenylalanine counted. Only the CDR3 region is kept as DNA, spanning 42 bases read in frame from base 1. This clonotype was recorded at least ten times. What this receptor recognizes is not known. Base quality data are lacking; no much larger clone is found one base away. The study reported a robust and sensitive protocol to amplify, sequence and analyze TCRs, based on 3' ligation of a UMI-containing oligonucleotide to TCR cDNA. Whole blood analysis involved drawing more than 2 ml of peripheral blood from adult healthy volunteers into Tempus tubes and then extracting RNA following the manufacturer's instructions. Total RNA was treated with RQ1 DNase, without cell sorting, prior to reverse transcription, with an input of roughly 1 to 1000 ng being targeted. Skin biopsy and whole blood libraries were made to test pipeline robustness in samples where T cells form a minority population.

The TCR was taken from a male donor in good health. The chain is encoded by TRBV3-1 joined to TRBJ1-2; TRBD1 could be the D gene, as 5 bases match. The nucleotide sequence is TGTGCCAGCAGCCAAGATCAGGGTTTCTATGGCTACACCTTC. Its amino acids are CASSQDQGFYGYTF.